This T cell receptor beta chain derives from a study of shared clonotypes between healthy human individuals. Across the whole study: Donors were two women and three men aged 18 to 49.

The ends lost 3 bases at V and 8 bases at J; junction bases unmatched: 7. In germline, CDR1 is SGHNT, CDR2 YYREEE (reference sequence). This CDR3 spans 15 amino acids. Donors comprised only Caucasian adults living in Nashville, Tennessee. Deep-level assay runs were performed. Each subset's genomic DNA was shared equally among a number of immunoSEQ plates. Produced via immunoSEQ multiplex PCR; TCRdb's table is partial and in-frame only. The data contain 100,000 or so clones, less than 60% of them seen just once; the ten biggest clones take up about 14%. The sequence was collected from a woman between 35 and 50 years old in good health. Some clones in this sample may be carry-over from other donors' samples. This sequence joins TRBV5-4 and TRBJ2-1; 11 bases align to TRBD2. The specimen was PBMCs. The CDR3 here is CASSWTGTSGDEQFF. The CDR3 DNA sequence: TGTGCCAGCAGCTGGACCGGGACTAGCGGTGATGAGCAGTTCTTC.